One and the same sample provided the 9 T cell receptor beta chains below, sequenced in a study of cytomegalovirus exposure and HLA in healthy donors. PCR amplification relied on 60 Vbeta primers (plus 13 Jbeta primers). The protocol was immunoSEQ multiplex PCR, while the TCRdb copy is restricted to in-frame clones and leaves out a portion. The table lists 96,000 or so clones, with 3% to 4% in the top ten. Sequencing used PBMCs. These receptors all come from a woman aged 30 to 39 in good health and CMV-seronegative.

This chain connects TRBV4-2 to TRBJ1-2, with unresolved D. Germline lookup yields CDR1 LGHNA and CDR2 YNFKEQ. The ends were cut back, 1 base at V and 4 bases at J, with 10 bases in the middle. The CDR3 totals 14 residues. The CDR3 DNA is TGTGCCAGCAGCCAAGGTCGGGAATTCTATGGCTACACCTTC. As protein: CASSQGREFYGYTF.

The chain has TRBV2 and TRBJ2-5; 9 bases map to TRBD1. V trimming: 2 bases; J trimming: 5 bases; junction bases outside the gene matches: 3. The CDR3 is 14 residues long. CDR1 and CDR2 from the germline V gene are SNHLY and FYNNEI. CDR3 loop: CASSETGGGETQYF. The CDR3 nucleotides read TGTGCCAGCAGTGAAACAGGGGGCGGCGAGACCCAGTACTTC.

The chain links TRBV11-3 to TRBJ2-2, with D possibly TRBD1 on 6 matching bases. The germline CDR1 and CDR2 sequences are SGHNT and YENEEA. V shed 5 bases and J shed 7 bases, with 14 bases lying between them. The CDR3 spans 14 residues. The CDR3 spells CASSVRGIGGELFF. The CDR3 DNA reads as TGTGCCAGCAGCGTCAGGGGTATTGGCGGGGAGCTGTTTTTT.

Remarks on this clone: Germline and junction disagree at one end, which may indicate a read error. The CDR3 reads CASSLAGGYEQYF. The DNA for the CDR3 is TGTGCTAGCAGCTTAGCTGGGGGGTACGAGCAGTACTTC. The gene calls are TRBV7-7 and TRBJ2-7, with D possibly being TRBD2 (6 bases). Germline assignment: CDR1 SSHAT and CDR2 FNYEAQ (reference sequence). The CDR3 sequence is 13 residues long.

The V and J genes are TRBV6-5 and TRBJ2-7; 10 bases agree with TRBD1. V was pared by 0 bases and J by 4 bases, with 6 bases of the junction left unmatched. The CDR3 sequence is 16 residues long. CDR1 and CDR2 from the germline V gene are MNHEY and SVGAGI. DNA for the CDR3: TGTGCCAGCAGTTACTCGACAGGGGGCGGTGTTTACGAGCAGTACTTC. Residues: CASSYSTGGGVYEQYF.

The chain joins TRBV19 to TRBJ1-1; tentative D call: TRBD1 (6 bases). Trimming removed 5 bases from V and 3 bases from J, with 10 bases in between. Germline CDR1 LNHDA, CDR2 SQIVND (reference sequence). The CDR3 contains 13 residues. The CDR3 DNA sequence: TGTGCCAGTAGTCCGCAGGGGTACACTGAAGCTTTCTTT. This translates into CASSPQGYTEAFF.

The V and J genes are TRBV27 and TRBJ2-7, with TRBD2 matching over 10 bases. This CDR3 region has 17 residues. Germline V lookup: CDR1 MNHEY, CDR2 SMNVEV (reference sequence). V shed 4 bases and J 0 bases; nucleotides not matched to a gene: 9. In DNA form, the CDR3 reads TGTGCCAGCAGTTCCCTTCTCAGCGGGGGGGCCTCCTACGAGCAGTACTTC. Translating it yields CASSSLLSGGASYEQYF.

The CDR3, as DNA: TGTGCCAGCAGACCTCCGGGACTCCGGGACAGGGACTTCCATCAGCCCCAGCATTTT. It is translated as CASRPPGLRDRDFHQPQHF. The chain employs TRBV28 and TRBJ1-5; 9 bases line up with TRBD1. The CDR3 loop spans 19 amino acids. After removal of 6 bases from V and 5 bases from J, the junction contained 20 bases not matched to a gene. Germline CDR1 is MDHEN and CDR2 is SYDVKM.

This rearrangement joins TRBV27 to TRBJ1-5; D unresolved. The CDR3 totals 16 residues. Germline-derived CDR1 and CDR2 are MNHEY and SMNVEV (reference sequence). The V end lost 5 bases, the J end lost 2 bases, and 16 bases lay between the germline ends. CDR3 DNA sequence: TGTGCCAGCAGTAGACCGGGATTAAGGGGCAATCAGCCCCAGCATTTT. Translated: CASSRPGLRGNQPQHF.